The rows below give T cell receptor beta chains drawn from one sample of a study of T cell repertoires in cytomegalovirus infection. Using its own MiXCR run on the reads, TCRdb lists one record per CDR3 protein. The repertoire holds some 940,000 distinct CDR3 sequences, with roughly 30% as singletons. Their recognized antigens are unknown. The sample was cultured CD8+ T cells from PBMCs, taken from culture after CMV antigen stimulation. The receptors were gathered from a human donor in good health (CMV status not recorded). Some clones in this sample may be carry-over from other donors' samples. Each CDR3 is given with its conserved first and last residue. D genes are given only for firm matches. A row's size may be missing; if present it is once, few, many or a size class.

d_call	clone_size	j_call	v_call	cdr3_aa	cdr3_nt
NA	NA	TRBJ2-5	TRBV6-2/TRBV6-3	CASSYVNSQETQYF	TGTGCCAGCAGTTACGTGAACTCCCAAGAGACCCAGTACTTC
NA	NA	TRBJ1-2	TRBV7-9	CASSLSARGHNNYGYTF	TGTGCCAGCAGCTTATCCGCCCGCGGACACAATAACTATGGCTACACCTTC
TRBD1	NA	TRBJ2-1	TRBV27	CASSSYGTDLSNEQFF	TGTGCCAGCAGTTCCTACGGGACAGATCTTTCCAATGAGCAGTTCTTC
TRBD2	NA	TRBJ2-1	TRBV6-8	CASSYLTSGGANEQFF	TGTGCCAGCAGTTACCTGACTAGCGGGGGGGCAAATGAGCAGTTCTTC
TRBD2	few	TRBJ2-5	TRBV6-5	CASSYSGLARQETQYF	TGTGCCAGCAGTTACTCTGGACTAGCGCGACAAGAGACCCAGTACTTC
NA	few	TRBJ2-1	TRBV7-9	CASTDPRGRREQFF	TGTGCCAGCACCGATCCAAGGGGACGTAGAGAGCAGTTCTTC
TRBD1	many	TRBJ1-1	TRBV7-3	CASSFTGTGEAFF	TGTGCCAGCAGCTTTACAGGGACAGGAGAAGCTTTCTTT
NA	few	TRBJ1-2	TRBV6-8	CASSKIALVGYTF	TGTGCCAGCAGCAAGATTGCCCTGGTGGGCTACACCTTC
NA	NA	TRBJ1-1	TRBV27	CASSLQLGVNTEAFF	TGTGCCAGCAGCCTACAATTGGGGGTAAACACTGAAGCTTTCTTT
TRBD2	NA	TRBJ2-3	TRBV3-1	CASSQDAASGLTDTQYF	TGTGCCAGCAGCCAAGATGCGGCTAGCGGCCTCACAGATACGCAGTATTTT
TRBD1	NA	TRBJ1-6	TRBV6-5	CASRPQGVHNSPLHF	TGTGCCAGCCGCCCCCAGGGGGTCCATAATTCACCCCTCCACTTT
TRBD1	many	TRBJ1-1	TRBV7-2	CASSFDQGAGTEAFF	TGTGCCAGCAGCTTTGACCAGGGGGCGGGCACTGAAGCTTTCTTT
NA	few	TRBJ1-1	TRBV27	CATGVGNTEAFF	TGTGCCACAGGGGTAGGGAACACTGAAGCTTTCTTT
NA	NA	TRBJ1-2	TRBV6-6	CASTAGLQGHYGYTF	TGTGCCAGCACCGCAGGACTTCAGGGGCACTATGGCTACACCTTC
NA	few	TRBJ1-2	TRBV7-3	CASSFGQSNYGYTF	TGTGCCAGCAGCTTCGGACAGTCTAACTATGGCTACACCTTC
NA	few	TRBJ2-3	TRBV7-2	CASSLAAGLRTDTQYF	TGTGCCAGCAGCTTAGCGGCGGGGTTGAGGACAGATACGCAGTATTTT
TRBD2	NA	TRBJ2-1	TRBV5-1	CASSYPGRPQFF	TGCGCCAGCAGCTATCCCGGGAGGCCCCAGTTCTTC
TRBD2	many	TRBJ2-1	TRBV7-8	CASEFGGANYNEQFF	TGTGCCAGCGAGTTCGGGGGGGCAAATTACAATGAGCAGTTCTTC
NA	few	TRBJ1-4	TRBV7-9	CASGGDDANEKLFF	TGTGCCAGCGGAGGAGACGATGCCAATGAAAAACTGTTTTTT
TRBD1	NA	TRBJ1-2	TRBV6-5	CASSLYQGQGFTKQEGYTF	TGTGCCAGCAGTCTCTACCAGGGACAGGGCTTTACCAAACAGGAGGGCTACACCTTC
NA	NA	TRBJ1-2	TRBV27	CASSPLAGAVQDDSYGYTF	TGTGCCAGCAGTCCCCTGGCAGGGGCGGTACAGGATGACTCCTATGGCTACACCTTC
TRBD1	few	TRBJ1-2	TRBV19	CASSPETGPYGYTF	TGTGCCAGTAGCCCGGAGACAGGGCCTTATGGCTACACCTTC
NA	NA	TRBJ2-3	TRBV4-2	CASSHAWADTQYF	TGTGCCAGCAGCCACGCCTGGGCAGATACGCAGTATTTT
TRBD1	NA	TRBJ2-5	TRBV5-3	CASSYDRGHQETQYF	TGTGCCAGCAGCTATGACAGGGGGCATCAAGAGACCCAGTACTTC
NA	NA	TRBJ1-5	TRBV19	CASSISGYDNQPQHF	TGTGCCAGTAGTATTTCGGGGTATGACAATCAGCCCCAGCATTTT
NA	many	TRBJ2-3	TRBV7-9	CASSHRKTRTDTQYF	TGTGCCAGCAGCCACCGAAAGACCCGCACAGATACGCAGTATTTT
TRBD2	many	TRBJ2-1	TRBV7-2	CASSFWSGDVEGQFF	TGTGCCAGCAGCTTCTGGAGCGGGGACGTGGAGGGGCAGTTCTTC
NA	NA	TRBJ1-1	TRBV2	CASTQTGNTEAFF	TGTGCCAGCACACAGACAGGGAACACTGAAGCTTTCTTT
TRBD1	many	TRBJ1-5	TRBV7-6	CASSLGGGGWSNQPQHF	TGTGCCAGCAGCTTAGGAGGGGGCGGGTGGAGCAATCAGCCCCAGCATTTT
NA	many	TRBJ1-3	TRBV7-6	CASSYSAGRSGNTIYF	TGTGCCAGCAGCTACAGCGCCGGCCGCTCTGGAAACACCATATATTTT
NA	NA	TRBJ2-3	TRBV7-9	CASSWGDASRADTQYF	TGTGCCAGCAGCTGGGGAGACGCCTCCCGGGCAGATACGCAGTATTTT
TRBD2	few	TRBJ2-1	TRBV2	CASRLLAETDNEQFF	TGTGCCAGCAGACTACTAGCGGAAACTGACAATGAGCAGTTCTTC
TRBD1	NA	TRBJ1-2	TRBV27	CASSHGNGQGRGYTF	TGTGCCAGCAGTCATGGAAATGGACAGGGACGTGGCTACACCTTC
NA	few	TRBJ2-5	TRBV6-5	CASSQGGLETQYF	TGTGCCAGCAGCCAGGGGGGCCTCGAGACCCAGTACTTC
TRBD1	NA	TRBJ2-4	TRBV12-3/TRBV12-4	CASSPGTEPYF	TGTGCCAGCAGTCCTGGGACAGAACCGTACTTC
TRBD1	NA	TRBJ1-1	TRBV3-1	CASTQGGEMNTEAFF	TGTGCCAGCACCCAGGGGGGGGAGATGAACACTGAAGCTTTCTTT
TRBD1	few	TRBJ2-7	TRBV19	CASSAQGAYEQYF	TGTGCCAGTAGTGCGCAGGGGGCGTACGAGCAGTACTTC
NA	NA	TRBJ1-1	TRBV7-9	CASSLGGRETFF	TGTGCCAGCAGCTTAGGGGGCCGGGAAACTTTCTTT
TRBD2	NA	TRBJ2-5	TRBV11-2	CASSLELAPRETQYF	TGTGCCAGCAGCTTAGAACTAGCGCCGAGGGAGACCCAGTACTTC
TRBD2	NA	TRBJ2-3	TRBV7-4	CASSLASAGRGDTQYF	TGTGCCAGCAGCTTAGCGTCAGCGGGGAGAGGAGATACGCAGTATTTT
TRBD1	few	TRBJ2-3	TRBV2	CASRSGTGSVFGTDTQYF	TGTGCCAGCAGGTCCGGGACAGGGAGTGTTTTTGGCACAGATACGCAGTATTTT
NA	NA	TRBJ2-3	TRBV6-6	CASSYLGPELTDTQYF	TGTGCCAGCAGTTACTTGGGTCCCGAGTTAACAGATACGCAGTATTTT
NA	NA	TRBJ2-1	TRBV7-6	CASSFYPGGPHDNEQFF	TGTGCCAGCAGCTTCTACCCAGGGGGGCCTCACGACAATGAGCAGTTCTTC
NA	many	TRBJ1-2	TRBV7-6	CASSPDGVGYGYTF	TGTGCCAGCAGCCCCGACGGGGTTGGCTATGGCTACACCTTC
TRBD1	once	TRBJ1-5	TRBV12-5	CASGNDRGFNQPQHF	TGTGCTAGTGGCAACGACAGGGGATTCAATCAGCCCCAGCATTTT
TRBD2	few	TRBJ2-7	TRBV19	CASGTSGGAVYEQYF	TGTGCCAGTGGGACTAGCGGGGGGGCCGTCTACGAGCAGTACTTC
TRBD1	few	TRBJ1-1	TRBV5-1	CASSTGENTEAFF	TGCGCCAGTTCGACAGGGGAGAACACTGAAGCTTTCTTT
TRBD1	NA	TRBJ2-3	TRBV19	CASWGQGADTQYF	TGTGCCAGTTGGGGACAGGGTGCAGATACGCAGTATTTT
NA	few	TRBJ2-3	TRBV4-1	CASSQDLGVDTQYF	TGCGCCAGCAGCCAAGACCTGGGAGTTGATACGCAGTATTTT
TRBD2	NA	TRBJ2-3	TRBV9	CASSARAGGLGDTQYF	TGTGCCAGCAGCGCTCGAGCGGGGGGCCTCGGGGATACGCAGTATTTT